The 18 T cell receptor beta chains reported below all come from one sample, sequenced in a study of cytomegalovirus exposure and HLA in healthy donors. Using immunoSEQ multiplex PCR, the repertoire was profiled, and TCRdb retains in-frame clones only, with some absent. This repertoire shows under 300,000 clones, 90% found once; its top ten account for roughly 0.38%. The sequencing sample was made of PBMCs. These receptors came from a woman under 30 in good health and CMV-seronegative.

This sequence joins TRBV18 and TRBJ1-1; D might be TRBD1 (6 bases). Trimming pared 6 bases from V and 5 bases from J, leaving 13 bases between. Germline V gene lookup returns CDR1 KGHSH and CDR2 LQKENI. The CDR3 contains 13 residues. DNA of the CDR3: TGTGCCAGCTCTCCTTATCAGGGGACTGAAGCTTTCTTT. It is translated as CASSPYQGTEAFF.

This sequence joins TRBV29-1 and TRBJ2-2; a weak D match, TRBD1 (5 bases). Deletions cut 4 bases from V and 6 bases from J, with 12 bases between. In germline, CDR1 is SQVTM, CDR2 ANQGSEA. CDR3 size: 13 residues. CDR3 DNA sequence: TGCAGCGTTGGTCGGCAGGGCTCCGGGGAGCTGTTTTTT. Protein: CSVGRQGSGELFF.

There are a few counts of this clone. The chain couples TRBV5-1 to TRBJ1-5, with 8 bases identical to TRBD1. Trimming cost V 4 bases and J 1 base; bases outside gene matches: 4. Germline loops: CDR1 SGHRS, CDR2 YFSETQ. There are 15 residues in the CDR3. DNA for the CDR3: TGCGCCAGCAGCCCCGGACAGGGAAGCAATCAGCCCCAGCATTTT. It codes for CASSPGQGSNQPQHF.

The chain links TRBV11-2 to TRBJ2-2; 12 bases are shared with TRBD2. The CDR3 totals 18 residues. Germline V lookup: CDR1 SGHAT, CDR2 FQNNGV. V dropped 5 bases and J dropped 4; count of bases not matched to a gene: 11. In nucleotides, the CDR3 is TGTGCCAGCAGCCAGGGAGGACTAGCGGGGTTATTCACCGGGGAGCTGTTTTTT. The encoded protein is CASSQGGLAGLFTGELFF.

V is TRBV10-2 and J is TRBJ1-1, with 8 nucleotides matching TRBD1. Looked up from germline, CDR1 is WSHSY and CDR2 is SAAADI. The CDR3 length is 14 residues. V gave up 7 bases and J gave up 4 bases; unmatched junction bases: 8. CDR3 DNA: TGCGCCAGCACCTGGACAGGGAGCGGCACTGAAGCTTTCTTT. Its protein product is CASTWTGSGTEAFF.

This clone was counted a few times. The chain couples TRBV9 to TRBJ1-3, with a possible D match to TRBD1 (5 bases). From germline, CDR1 is SGDLS and CDR2 YYNGEE. V was clipped by 1 base and J by 7 bases, with 12 bases between them. CDR3 length: 14 amino acids. The CDR3 sequence is CASSVSGYDNTIYF. CDR3 in DNA: TGTGCCAGCAGCGTATCAGGGTACGACAACACCATATATTTT.

This rearrangement joins TRBV28 to TRBJ2-2, with D uncertain. Trimming left V 5 bases short and J 5 bases short, with 12 bases between. There are 14 residues in the CDR3. Germline V CDR1 and CDR2: MDHEN, SYDVKM. The DNA for the CDR3 is TGTGCCAGCAGTCTCCACCAGTCGACCGGGGAGCTGTTTTTT. Its protein product is CASSLHQSTGELFF.

This rearrangement joins TRBV10-3 to TRBJ1-1; a weak D match, TRBD1 (6 bases). The germline CDR1 and CDR2 sequences are ENHRY and SYGVKD. V was shortened by 4 bases and J by 4 bases, with 10 bases between the two germline ends. The length of the CDR3 is 13 residues. The DNA of the CDR3 is TGTGCCATCAGTGCAGGGACAACCACTGAAGCTTTCTTT. It translates to CAISAGTTTEAFF.

This clone has only one observation. The rearrangement joins TRBV27 to TRBJ2-3, with TRBD2 identical over 13 bases. This CDR3 is 15 amino acids long. Losses at the gene ends were 5 bases for V and 9 bases for J; bases not matched to a gene: 8. Per germline, CDR1 MNHEY and CDR2 SMNVEV (reference sequence). CDR3 sequence reads: CASSPSGLAGITQYF. The CDR3 region has the DNA TGTGCCAGCAGTCCCTCGGGACTAGCGGGGATAACGCAGTATTTT.

The chain is built from TRBV11-3 and TRBJ2-3, with 14 bases identical to TRBD2. This CDR3 spans 16 amino acids. Trimming cost V 3 bases and J 2 bases; bases outside gene matches: 1. The germline V gene has CDR1 SGHNT and CDR2 YENEEA. CDR3 DNA sequence: TGTGCCAGCAGCTTGGGACTAGCGGGGGACACAGATACGCAGTATTTT. Translating gives CASSLGLAGDTDTQYF.

The V gene is TRBV9, the J gene TRBJ1-2; D might be TRBD1 (5 bases). V gave up 0 bases and J gave up 2 bases, with 11 bases separating them. The CDR3 is made up of 15 amino acids. From germline, CDR1 is SGDLS and CDR2 YYNGEE. CDR3 DNA: TGTGCCAGCAGCGTAGTCCCCCAGGGAAACTATGGCTACACCTTC. Its translation is CASSVVPQGNYGYTF.

The chain employs TRBV4-3 and TRBJ2-7; a possible D gene is TRBD2 (6 bases). There are 15 residues in the CDR3. CDR1 and CDR2 from the germline V gene are LGHNA and YSLEER. V lost 0 bases and J lost 3, with 12 bases in between. The CDR3 DNA sequence: TGCGCCAGCAGCCAAGAAGCTATGGGGGGCTACGAGCAGTACTTC. It translates to CASSQEAMGGYEQYF.

This clone turned up a few times. This chain links TRBV7-9 with TRBJ1-2, with 9 bases fitting TRBD1. Germline CDR1 is SEHNR and CDR2 is FQNEAQ (reference sequence). The CDR3 runs to 14 residues. V gave up 5 bases and J gave up 5 bases; unmatched junction bases: 6. CDR3 sequence reads: CASSPVGQGYGYTF. The CDR3 DNA sequence: TGTGCCAGCAGCCCCGTGGGACAGGGATATGGCTACACCTTC.

This clone came up once. CDR3 region: CASSPQSGQGVGSPLHF. The CDR3 coding sequence is TGTGCCAGCTCACCTCAATCCGGACAGGGAGTGGGTTCACCCCTCCACTTT. V and J are TRBV18 and TRBJ1-6; 8 positions agree with TRBD1. The V segment lost 3 bases and the J segment 9 bases; nucleotides outside the gene matches: 13. Germline V gives CDR1 KGHSH, CDR2 LQKENI. The CDR3 has 17 amino acids.

V and J are TRBV14 and TRBJ2-1; maybe TRBD2 (5 bases). Germline V gene lookup returns CDR1 SGHDN and CDR2 FVKESK. The CDR3 is 16 residues long. V dropped 0 bases and J dropped 0 bases, with 9 bases sitting between them. The CDR3 sequence: CASSQDNRGSYNEQFF. CDR3 in DNA: TGTGCCAGCAGCCAAGATAATCGGGGCTCCTACAATGAGCAGTTCTTC.

V is TRBV19 and J is TRBJ2-3, with TRBD2 identical over 8 bases. Losses at the gene ends were 10 bases for V and 10 bases for J; bases not matched to a gene: 7. The CDR3 runs 11 residues. Germline CDR1 and CDR2: LNHDA and SQIVND (reference sequence). The CDR3 nucleotides read TGTGCCACAATAGCGGGGAGTGCGCAGTATTTT. As protein: CATIAGSAQYF.

The gene calls are TRBV5-1 and TRBJ1-4, with D maybe TRBD1 (6 bases). The CDR3 sequence is 15 residues long. V dropped 5 bases and J dropped 4 bases, with 15 bases sitting between them. CDR1 SGHRS and CDR2 YFSETQ come from the germline V gene. The CDR3 loop is CASRWGGGFNEKLFF. The CDR3 region has the DNA TGCGCCAGCAGGTGGGGGGGCGGCTTTAATGAAAAACTGTTTTTT.

This clone appeared once. J is TRBJ2-7 and V is TRBV2; 9 nucleotides agree with TRBD2. This CDR3 spans 13 amino acids. CDR1 and CDR2 from the germline V gene are SNHLY and FYNNEI. The V and J ends lost 7 bases and 6 bases, in that order; junction bases with no gene match: 7. CDR3 protein: CASTGGGAFEQYV. As DNA, the CDR3 is TGTGCCAGCACCGGCGGGGGGGCCTTCGAGCAGTACGTC.